The rows below give T cell receptor beta chains drawn from one sample of a study of cytomegalovirus exposure and HLA in healthy donors. Clones were sequenced by immunoSEQ multiplex PCR, and TCRdb holds only the in-frame ones, with some missing. The top ten clones hold approximately 6.7% of a sample with around 150,000 clones, more than 70% of them seen once. The material sequenced was PBMCs. These receptors came from a male donor in good health and CMV-seropositive. Each CDR3 is given with its conserved first and last residue. The order of the fields is V gene, J gene, CDR3 length, D gene, clone size, CDR3 protein, CDR3 DNA. The D gene is left open where the match is weak. Size is omitted from some rows. Given values are once, few, many or a class for expanded clones.

v_call: TRBV27; j_call: TRBJ2-3; cdr3_length: 14; d_call: TRBD2; clone_size: once; cdr3_aa: CASSYKRDRDTQYF; cdr3_nt: TGTGCCAGCAGTTATAAGCGGGATAGGGATACGCAGTATTTT
v_call: TRBV18; j_call: TRBJ1-4; cdr3_length: 14; d_call: -; clone_size: -; cdr3_aa: CASSPPVEVEKLFF; cdr3_nt: TGTGCCAGCTCACCACCGGTGGAGGTTGAAAAACTGTTTTTT
v_call: TRBV4-1; j_call: TRBJ1-5; cdr3_length: 16; d_call: -; clone_size: few; cdr3_aa: CASSPLGGGVNQPQHF; cdr3_nt: TGCGCCAGCAGCCCCTTGGGCGGGGGTGTCAATCAGCCCCAGCATTTT
v_call: TRBV30; j_call: TRBJ1-5; cdr3_length: 13; d_call: -; clone_size: -; cdr3_aa: CAWSGGTWQPQHF; cdr3_nt: TGTGCCTGGAGTGGTGGTACTTGGCAGCCCCAGCATTTT
v_call: TRBV6-4; j_call: TRBJ1-4; cdr3_length: 15; d_call: -; clone_size: -; cdr3_aa: CASSDSRGSNEKLFF; cdr3_nt: TGTGCCAGCAGTGACTCTCGGGGATCTAATGAAAAACTGTTTTTT
v_call: TRBV11-1; j_call: TRBJ2-7; cdr3_length: 15; d_call: -; clone_size: once; cdr3_aa: CASSPRLGRLGEQYF; cdr3_nt: TGTGCCAGCAGCCCCCGACTAGGGCGTCTTGGCGAGCAGTACTTC
v_call: TRBV19; j_call: TRBJ1-1; cdr3_length: 13; d_call: -; clone_size: -; cdr3_aa: CASKERQNTEAFF; cdr3_nt: TGTGCCAGTAAGGAGCGCCAGAACACTGAAGCTTTCTTT
v_call: TRBV4-1; j_call: TRBJ1-2; cdr3_length: 16; d_call: TRBD1; clone_size: -; cdr3_aa: CASSQAPSGGYYGYTF; cdr3_nt: TGCGCCAGCAGCCAAGCGCCATCAGGGGGGTACTATGGCTACACCTTC
v_call: TRBV7-2; j_call: TRBJ1-2; cdr3_length: 12; d_call: -; clone_size: -; cdr3_aa: CASSAGSYGYTF; cdr3_nt: TGTGCCTCTTCGGCAGGTAGCTATGGCTACACCTTC
v_call: TRBV28; j_call: TRBJ1-2; cdr3_length: 13; d_call: -; clone_size: once; cdr3_aa: CASSLFAQYDYTF; cdr3_nt: TGTGCCAGCAGTTTATTTGCACAGTATGACTACACCTTC
v_call: TRBV5-1; j_call: TRBJ2-3; cdr3_length: 15; d_call: TRBD1; clone_size: -; cdr3_aa: CASTLDRAYTDTQYF; cdr3_nt: TGCGCCAGCACCCTTGACAGGGCTTACACAGATACGCAGTATTTT
v_call: TRBV27; j_call: TRBJ2-1; cdr3_length: 15; d_call: TRBD1; clone_size: -; cdr3_aa: CASSLGQGAVNEQFF; cdr3_nt: TGTGCCAGCAGTTTAGGACAGGGAGCGGTCAATGAGCAGTTCTTC
v_call: TRBV2; j_call: TRBJ1-1; cdr3_length: 15; d_call: TRBD1; clone_size: -; cdr3_aa: CASSELDRAPTEAFF; cdr3_nt: TGTGCCAGCAGTGAGCTAGACAGGGCTCCCACTGAAGCTTTCTTT
v_call: TRBV28; j_call: TRBJ1-2; cdr3_length: 15; d_call: TRBD1; clone_size: -; cdr3_aa: CASSLPDREGYGYTF; cdr3_nt: TGTGCCAGCAGTTTACCGGACAGGGAAGGCTATGGCTACACCTTC
v_call: TRBV28; j_call: TRBJ2-7; cdr3_length: 11; d_call: -; clone_size: -; cdr3_aa: CASSGSNEQYF; cdr3_nt: TGTGCCAGCAGCGGTAGCAACGAGCAGTACTTC
v_call: TRBV7-3; j_call: TRBJ2-3; cdr3_length: 15; d_call: TRBD2; clone_size: -; cdr3_aa: CASSLTAGGADTQYF; cdr3_nt: TGTGCCAGCAGCTTAACAGCGGGAGGGGCAGATACGCAGTATTTT
v_call: TRBV6-5; j_call: TRBJ2-7; cdr3_length: 15; d_call: -; clone_size: -; cdr3_aa: CASSPQGGTFYEQYF; cdr3_nt: TGTGCCAGTAGCCCACAGGGTGGGACGTTCTACGAGCAGTACTTC
v_call: TRBV5-6; j_call: TRBJ1-2; cdr3_length: 17; d_call: -; clone_size: -; cdr3_aa: CASSLLDVTLANYGYTF; cdr3_nt: TGTGCCAGCAGCTTGCTAGACGTGACCTTAGCTAACTATGGCTACACCTTC
v_call: TRBV28; j_call: TRBJ1-6; cdr3_length: 14; d_call: -; clone_size: -; cdr3_aa: CASQDIGVSSPLHF; cdr3_nt: TGTGCCAGCCAGGACATAGGGGTGAGTTCACCCCTCCACTTT
v_call: TRBV25-1; j_call: TRBJ2-2; cdr3_length: 14; d_call: TRBD1; clone_size: -; cdr3_aa: CASNEGAWTGELFF; cdr3_nt: TGTGCCAGCAACGAGGGGGCATGGACCGGGGAGCTGTTTTTT
v_call: TRBV9; j_call: TRBJ2-7; cdr3_length: 14; d_call: TRBD1; clone_size: once; cdr3_aa: CASSTRQGASEQYF; cdr3_nt: TGTGCCAGCAGCACGCGACAGGGGGCAAGCGAGCAGTACTTC
v_call: TRBV5-1; j_call: TRBJ1-4; cdr3_length: 13; d_call: -; clone_size: few; cdr3_aa: CASSRGGDEKLFF; cdr3_nt: TGCGCCAGCAGCCGGGGGGGAGACGAAAAACTGTTTTTT
v_call: TRBV7-2; j_call: TRBJ2-4; cdr3_length: 16; d_call: TRBD1; clone_size: -; cdr3_aa: CASSFTTGLAKNIQYF; cdr3_nt: TGTGCCAGCAGCTTTACGACAGGGCTAGCCAAAAACATTCAGTACTTC
v_call: TRBV6-1; j_call: TRBJ1-4; cdr3_length: 16; d_call: -; clone_size: once; cdr3_aa: CASSENPRQSNEKLFF; cdr3_nt: TGTGCCAGCAGTGAAAACCCTCGACAGTCTAATGAAAAACTGTTTTTT
v_call: TRBV11-2; j_call: TRBJ2-7; cdr3_length: 13; d_call: -; clone_size: -; cdr3_aa: CASSLYGSYEQYF; cdr3_nt: TGTGCCAGCAGCTTATACGGTTCCTACGAGCAGTACTTC